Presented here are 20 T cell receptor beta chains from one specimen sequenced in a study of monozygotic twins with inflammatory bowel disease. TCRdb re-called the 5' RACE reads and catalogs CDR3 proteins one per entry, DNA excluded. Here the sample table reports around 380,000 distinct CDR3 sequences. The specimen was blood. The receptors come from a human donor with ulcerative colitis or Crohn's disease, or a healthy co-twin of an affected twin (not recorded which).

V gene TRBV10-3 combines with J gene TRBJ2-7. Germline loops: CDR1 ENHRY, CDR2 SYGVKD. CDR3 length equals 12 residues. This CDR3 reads CAISDTLYEQYF.

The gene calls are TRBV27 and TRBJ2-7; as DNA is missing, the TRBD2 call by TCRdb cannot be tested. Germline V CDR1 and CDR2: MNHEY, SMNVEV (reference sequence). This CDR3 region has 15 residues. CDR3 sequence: CASRGPSGGSYEQYF.

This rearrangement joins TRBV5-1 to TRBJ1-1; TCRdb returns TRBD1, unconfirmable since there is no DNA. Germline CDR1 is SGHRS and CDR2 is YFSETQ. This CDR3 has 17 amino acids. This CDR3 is CASSAQGSTGRNTEAFF.

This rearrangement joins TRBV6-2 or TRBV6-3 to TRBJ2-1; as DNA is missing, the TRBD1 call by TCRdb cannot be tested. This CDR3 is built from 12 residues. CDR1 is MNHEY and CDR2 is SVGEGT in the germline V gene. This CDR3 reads CASSYALGEQFF.

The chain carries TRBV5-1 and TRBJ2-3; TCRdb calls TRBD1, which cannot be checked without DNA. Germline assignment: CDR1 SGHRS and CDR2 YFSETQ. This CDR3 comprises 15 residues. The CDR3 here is CASSLAIPGTDTQYF.

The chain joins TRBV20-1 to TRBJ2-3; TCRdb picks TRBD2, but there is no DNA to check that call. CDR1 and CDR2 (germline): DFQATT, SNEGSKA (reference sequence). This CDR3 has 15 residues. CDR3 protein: CSATSPGTLRYTQYF.

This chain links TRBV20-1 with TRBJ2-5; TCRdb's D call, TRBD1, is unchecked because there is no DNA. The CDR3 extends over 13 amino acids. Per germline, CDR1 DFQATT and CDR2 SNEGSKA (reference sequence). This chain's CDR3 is CSARRTGRETQYF.

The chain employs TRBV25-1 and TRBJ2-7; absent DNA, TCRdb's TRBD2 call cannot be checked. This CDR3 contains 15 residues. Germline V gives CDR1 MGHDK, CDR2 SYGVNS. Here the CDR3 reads CASSAGLSSSYEQYF.

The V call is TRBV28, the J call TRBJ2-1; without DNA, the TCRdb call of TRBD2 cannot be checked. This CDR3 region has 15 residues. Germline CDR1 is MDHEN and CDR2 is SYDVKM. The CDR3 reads CASFFGLAATDEQFF.

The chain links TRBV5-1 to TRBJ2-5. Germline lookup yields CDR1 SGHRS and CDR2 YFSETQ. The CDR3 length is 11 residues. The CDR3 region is CASRAQETQYF.

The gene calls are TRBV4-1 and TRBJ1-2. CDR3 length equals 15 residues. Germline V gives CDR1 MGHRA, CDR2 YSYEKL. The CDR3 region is CASIQSAAEKDGYTF.

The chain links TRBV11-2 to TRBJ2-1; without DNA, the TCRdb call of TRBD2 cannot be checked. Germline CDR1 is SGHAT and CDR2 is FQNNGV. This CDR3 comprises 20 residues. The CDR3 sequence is CASSLKERNFSKSSYNEQFF.

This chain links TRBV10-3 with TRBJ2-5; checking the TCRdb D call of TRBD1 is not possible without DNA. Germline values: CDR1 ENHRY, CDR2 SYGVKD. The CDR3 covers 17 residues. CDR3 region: CAISEAGTGTKQETQYF.

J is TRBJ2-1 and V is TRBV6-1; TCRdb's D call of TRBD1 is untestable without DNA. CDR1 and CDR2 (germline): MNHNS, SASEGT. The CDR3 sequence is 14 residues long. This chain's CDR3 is CASSEARGRGASIF.

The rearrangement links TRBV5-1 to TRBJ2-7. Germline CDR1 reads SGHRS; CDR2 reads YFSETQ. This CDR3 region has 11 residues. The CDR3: CASRMTYEQYF.

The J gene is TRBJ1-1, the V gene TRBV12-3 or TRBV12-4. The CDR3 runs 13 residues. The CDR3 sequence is CASAGEGNTEAFF.

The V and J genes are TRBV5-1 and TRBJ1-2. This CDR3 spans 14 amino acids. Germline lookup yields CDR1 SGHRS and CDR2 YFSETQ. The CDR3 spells CASSLTQENYGYTF.

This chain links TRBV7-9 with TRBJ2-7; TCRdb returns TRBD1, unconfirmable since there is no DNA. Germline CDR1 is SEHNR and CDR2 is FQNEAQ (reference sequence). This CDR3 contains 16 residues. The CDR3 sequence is CASSLGKPGHLYEQYF.

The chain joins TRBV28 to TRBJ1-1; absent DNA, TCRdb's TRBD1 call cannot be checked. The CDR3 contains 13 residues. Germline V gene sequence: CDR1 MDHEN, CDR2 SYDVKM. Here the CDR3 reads CASGQTVNTEAFF.

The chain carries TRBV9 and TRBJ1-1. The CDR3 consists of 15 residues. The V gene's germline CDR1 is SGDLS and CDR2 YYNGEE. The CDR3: CASGTPRGRNTEAFF.